This entry lists 17 T cell receptor beta chains sequenced from one sample in a study of spatial heterogeneity in lung cancer. Described time point: blood at routine non-recurrence follow-up after resection. MiXCR, applied by TCRdb to the 5' RACE reads, yields one record per CDR3 protein. The data show about 110,000 distinct CDR3 sequences, roughly a tenth seen once. The material sequenced was PBMCs, taken at follow-up. The receptors derive from a female donor with early-stage non-small cell lung cancer.

The CDR3 reads CATSSRGGNYGYTF. The CDR3 region has the DNA TGTGCCACCAGCAGCAGGGGGGGTAACTATGGCTACACCTTC. The chain employs TRBV15 and TRBJ1-2, with 7 bases that match TRBD1. Germline trimming cut 3 bases from V and 1 base from J; bases unmatched to any gene: 2. CDR3 length: 14 amino acids. Germline CDR1 LNHNV, CDR2 YYDKDF (reference sequence).

This clonotype was found many times. The V and J genes are TRBV5-1 and TRBJ2-7, with D unresolved. V was cut by 3 bases and J by 4 bases, with 11 bases left in between. The CDR3 runs to 13 residues. Germline CDR1 reads SGHRS; CDR2 reads YFSETQ. DNA for the CDR3: TGCGCCAGCAGCTCTGACGGCCGATACGAGCAGTACGTC. It translates to CASSSDGRYEQYV.

In its sample, this clonotype was seen a few times. V is TRBV9 and J is TRBJ1-1; unclear D gene. Germline values: CDR1 SGDLS, CDR2 YYNGEE. Trimming pared 2 bases from V and 1 base from J, leaving 6 bases between. The CDR3 runs to 13 residues. This CDR3 is CASSVDWNTEAFF. The CDR3 bases are TGTGCCAGCAGCGTTGACTGGAACACTGAAGCTTTCTTT.

In its sample, this clonotype was seen a few times. The genes are TRBV28 and TRBJ2-5, with 7 bases that match TRBD2. The trim removed 3 bases at V and 1 base at J, leaving 5 bases unmatched. Per the germline V gene, CDR1 is MDHEN and CDR2 is SYDVKM. This CDR3 has 15 residues. The CDR3 protein is CASSFRSGGQETQYF. In nucleotides, the CDR3 is TGTGCCAGCAGTTTTCGTTCGGGGGGCCAAGAGACCCAGTACTTC.

This clonotype was found many times. The chain couples TRBV27 to TRBJ1-5, with 9 bases aligning to TRBD1. The germline V gene encodes CDR1 MNHEY and CDR2 SMNVEV (reference sequence). The V and J ends lost 6 bases and 6 bases, in that order; junction bases with no gene match: 6. The CDR3 totals 14 residues. CDR3 residues: CASRRGTGRQPQHF. CDR3 in DNA: TGTGCCAGCAGAAGGGGGACAGGGCGTCAGCCCCAGCATTTT.

The chain recombines TRBV2 with TRBJ1-2, with 10 bases lining up with TRBD1. This CDR3 is built from 14 residues. V lost 8 bases to trimming and J lost 6 bases; unmatched junction nucleotides: 9. The germline V gene has CDR1 SNHLY and CDR2 FYNNEI. This CDR3 reads CASRDRGRSDGYTF. CDR3 sequence (DNA): TGTGCCAGCCGAGACAGGGGGCGCTCGGATGGCTACACCTTC.

The CDR3 reads CASSLGSRRNTEAFF. For the CDR3, the DNA is TGTGCCAGCAGTTTAGGATCGCGAAGGAACACTGAAGCTTTCTTT. The chain is built from TRBV28 and TRBJ1-1, with unresolved D. V was shortened by 2 bases and J by 1 base, with 11 bases between the two germline ends. Germline CDR1 reads MDHEN; CDR2 reads SYDVKM. The length of the CDR3 is 15 residues. Together with reference TRBV28 and TRBJ1-1, the CDR3 gives the full variable domain: DVKVTQSSRYLVKRTGEKVFLECVQDMDHENMFWYRQDPGLGLRLIYFSYDVKMKEKGDIPEGYSVSREKKERFSLILESASTNQTSMYLCASSLGSRRNTEAFFGQGTRLTVV.

V is TRBV3-1 and J is TRBJ1-6; TRBD1 might be the D (6 bases). The CDR3 totals 17 residues. Germline CDR1 reads LGHDT; CDR2 reads YNNKEL (reference sequence). Between the trimmed V and J ends, which lost 1 base and 5 bases, there was a span of 15 bases. The CDR3 here is CASSQGRDTSNNSPLHF. The DNA of the CDR3 is TGTGCCAGCAGCCAAGGGCGGGACACAAGCAATAATTCACCCCTCCACTTT.

The chain links TRBV20-1 to TRBJ2-3; a possible D gene is TRBD2 (6 bases). The germline V and J ends were trimmed by 6 bases and 3 bases, with 19 bases remaining between them. CDR1 is DFQATT, CDR2 SNEGSKA, per germline (reference sequence). The CDR3 is 15 residues long. DNA of the CDR3: TGCAGTGCCCGGAGTAGAGGCGGGACGACAGATACGCAGTATTTT. It yields the protein CSARSRGGTTDTQYF.

This clonotype was picked up many times. CDR3 protein: CASRPGTSKWGRNSPLHF. The DNA of the CDR3 is TGTGCCAGCAGACCCGGGACTTCGAAGTGGGGGAGGAATTCACCCCTCCACTTT. The V call is TRBV27, the J call TRBJ1-6, with a tentative D call TRBD1 (5 bases). This CDR3 comprises 18 residues. V was cut by 6 bases and J by 7 bases, with 25 bases left in between. Germline lookup yields CDR1 MNHEY and CDR2 SMNVEV (reference sequence).

This clonotype has only a few counts. This sequence joins TRBV24-1 and TRBJ2-3; D possibly corresponds to TRBD1 (5 bases). The V end lost 4 bases, the J end lost 2 bases, and 18 bases lay between the germline ends. The CDR3 loop spans 17 amino acids. The germline CDR1 and CDR2 sequences are KGHDR and SFDVKD. As DNA, the CDR3 is TGTGCCACCAGTGACACGACAGAGTCGTTCCCCACAGATACGCAGTATTTT. Protein sequence: CATSDTTESFPTDTQYF.

V and J are TRBV3-1 and TRBJ1-1, with D maybe TRBD1 (6 bases). The CDR3 extends over 14 amino acids. V gave up 4 bases and J gave up 2 bases, with 11 bases separating them. Germline V gives CDR1 LGHDT, CDR2 YNNKEL (reference sequence). The CDR3 DNA reads as TGTGCCAGCAGCCGGCAAGGGGGTAACACTGAAGCTTTCTTT. Its translation is CASSRQGGNTEAFF.

The chain has TRBV7-9 and TRBJ1-2; TRBD1 might be the D (5 bases). CDR1 and CDR2 (germline): SEHNR, FQNEAQ (reference sequence). Trimming stripped 2 bases from V and 6 bases from J, with 10 bases between. The CDR3 has 13 amino acids. The CDR3 sequence is CASSLSGTNGYTF. DNA for the CDR3: TGTGCCAGCAGCTTATCAGGGACGAATGGCTACACCTTC.

This clonotype has more than one count but fewer than ten. The rearrangement uses TRBV10-3 and TRBJ2-1; D not resolved. CDR1 is ENHRY, CDR2 SYGVKD, per germline. The CDR3 is 16 residues long. V gave up 6 bases and J gave up 2 bases, with 17 bases separating them. The CDR3 protein is CAISGQAVSPYNEQFF. CDR3 nucleotides: TGTGCCATCAGCGGGCAGGCAGTTTCACCCTACAATGAGCAGTTCTTC.

This chain connects TRBV19 to TRBJ2-7; 10 nucleotides line up with TRBD1. This CDR3 contains 16 residues. The V gene's germline CDR1 is LNHDA and CDR2 SQIVND (reference sequence). V trimming: 6 bases; J trimming: 0 bases; junction bases outside the gene matches: 8. Here the CDR3 reads CASRLTGTGASYEQYF. DNA of the CDR3: TGTGCCAGTAGACTGACCGGGACAGGGGCCTCCTACGAGCAGTACTTC.

This chain uses TRBV5-4 with TRBJ2-5; TRBD2 matches at 7 bases. The CDR3 is 16 residues long. The V gene end was trimmed by 1 base and the J gene end by 2 bases; junction bases not matched to a gene: 8. Germline CDR1 and CDR2: SGHNT and YYREEE (reference sequence). CDR3 DNA: TGTGCCAGCAGCTTGTATGGCGCGGGAGTACAAGAGACCCAGTACTTC. Encoded protein: CASSLYGAGVQETQYF. The complete variable domain, with remaining parts taken from reference TRBV5-4 and TRBJ2-5, reads ETGVTQSPTHLIKTRGQQVTLRCSSQSGHNTVSWYQQALGQGPQFIFQYYREEENGRGNFPPRFSGLQFPNYSSELNVNALELDDSALYLCASSLYGAGVQETQYFGPGTRLLVL.

CDR3 in amino acids: CASSSRTDKKEETQYF. CDR3 DNA: TGTGCCAGCAGTTCAAGGACTGATAAGAAGGAAGAGACCCAGTACTTC. The V and J genes are TRBV12-3 or TRBV12-4 and TRBJ2-5; D perhaps matches TRBD2 (5 bases). The V end was cut by 4 bases, the J end by 3 bases, with 18 bases between. The length of the CDR3 is 16 residues.